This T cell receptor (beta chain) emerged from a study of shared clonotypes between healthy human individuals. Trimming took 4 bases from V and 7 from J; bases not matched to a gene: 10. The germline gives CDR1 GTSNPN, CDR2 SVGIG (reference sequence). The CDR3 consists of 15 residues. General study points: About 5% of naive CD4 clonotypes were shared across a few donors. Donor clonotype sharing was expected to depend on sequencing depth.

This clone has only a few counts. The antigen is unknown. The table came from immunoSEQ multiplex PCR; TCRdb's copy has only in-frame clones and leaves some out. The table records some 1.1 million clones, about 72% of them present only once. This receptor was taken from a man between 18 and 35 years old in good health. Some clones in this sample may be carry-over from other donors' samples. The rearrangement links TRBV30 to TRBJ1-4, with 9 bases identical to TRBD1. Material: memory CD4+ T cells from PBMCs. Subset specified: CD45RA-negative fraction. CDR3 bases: TGTGCCTGGAACCAGGGACAGGGTGGAGGTGAAAAACTGTTTTTT. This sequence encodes CAWNQGQGGGEKLFF.